The clone carrying this T cell receptor (beta chain) was counted a few times. The antigen remains undetermined. The data were obtained in a study of T cell repertoires in cytomegalovirus infection. Study details: Selection of CMV epitopes for the study included recently identified HLA-C-restricted and well-studied HLA-B-restricted ones. Public TCR beta signatures were indicative of both CMV infection and a matching HLA type. Findings and limits, study-wide: Clonotypes of TCR beta that were HLA-C-restricted and CMV-specific dominated the ex vivo response. Carriage of CMV together with the relevant HLA was identifiable through cumulative public TCR beta family frequency.

TCRdb re-analysed the reads in MiXCR, keeping a single row per CDR3 protein. Of hundreds of thousands of distinct CDR3 sequences detected, roughly 43% appear once; the ten largest clones hold around two fifths. The receptor was isolated from a human donor in good health (CMV status not recorded). Some clones in this sample may be carry-over from other donors' samples. The sample was cultured PBMCs, taken from culture after CMV antigen stimulation.

CDR3 bases: TGTGCCAGCAGCTTTGGGACTAGATTCTACGAGCAGTACTTC. Translating it yields CASSFGTRFYEQYF. This rearrangement joins TRBV7-2 to TRBJ2-7; the match to TRBD2 covers 8 bases. Germline V gene sequence: CDR1 SGHTA, CDR2 FQGNSA. The CDR3 is made up of 14 amino acids. With 3 bases clipped from V and 3 bases from J, the junction kept 4 bases outside the gene matches. Full variable domain (outside the CDR3, taken from reference TRBV7-2 and TRBJ2-7): GAGVSQSPSNKVTEKGKDVELRCDPISGHTALYWYRQSLGQGLEFLIYFQGNSAPDKSGLPSDRFSAERTGGSVSTLTIQRTQQEDSAVYLCASSFGTRFYEQYFGPGTRLTVT.